These T cell receptor beta chains were read from a single sample in a study of blood T cells in healthy people across ages. MiXCR, applied by TCRdb to the 5' RACE reads, yields one record per CDR3 protein. The sample carries about 1.6 million distinct CDR3 sequences, roughly 30% recorded once. The sequenced sample was blood. The source is a woman aged 30 to 39 in good health. The conserved cysteine and the conserved F or W are not part of the CDR3 here. Some rows have no size entry. The others give once, few or many, or a class for an expanded clone.

v_gene	abundance	j_gene	CDR3aa
TRBV7-3	many	.	ASSPGGRRETQY
TRBV12-5	.	TRBJ1-5	ASGLPRGRCISNQPQH
TRBV20-1	few	TRBJ1-1	SVSRQGHGTEAF
TRBV6-6	.	TRBJ2-3	ASSLTTSGVMDTQY
TRBV6-5	many	TRBJ2-5	ASSTGTSQKGTQY
TRBV20-1	few	TRBJ2-5	SARTSGGKTQY
TRBV29-1	.	TRBJ2-3	SVDSGRADMQY
TRBV20-1	.	TRBJ2-3	SAADLDTQY
TRBV5-1	.	TRBJ2-1	ASSSQGSSYNGQF
TRBV28	.	TRBJ2-1	ASSVKTGVGNEQF
TRBV28	.	TRBJ2-7	ASSLSGSGETRY
TRBV5-1	few	TRBJ2-3	ASSLITGGTASTDTQY
TRBV5-6	.	TRBJ2-5	ASSFGQGEY
TRBV4-2	.	TRBJ2-3	ASSQDSFNREGWADTQY
TRBV9	.	TRBJ2-1	ASSAGPFNEQF
TRBV20-1	few	TRBJ2-4	SAMLTGKNIQY
TRBV2	few	TRBJ2-2	ASRLAKNTGELF
TRBV28	.	TRBJ2-5	ASSLSPTEEQETQY
TRBV6-6	.	TRBJ1-5	ASSYPQGSGNQPQH
TRBV3-1	few	TRBJ2-7	ASSQGGAQNSYEQY
TRBV6-6	few	TRBJ2-5	ASSRFTSGGAETQY
TRBV12-3/TRBV12-4	few	TRBJ2-5	ASSSQRGSWETQY
TRBV14	few	TRBJ1-4	ASSQPRFEKLF
TRBV20-1	.	TRBJ2-5	SADLLAGKFETQY
TRBV4-1	many	TRBJ2-1	ASSQGLAGIDEQF
TRBV20-1	many	TRBJ2-3	SASPLGSPDTQY
TRBV4-1	.	TRBJ1-4	ASSQAPTGLQVKLF
TRBV7-2	.	TRBJ2-1	AGNPGLAANEQF
TRBV24-1	.	TRBJ2-3	ATSDLFRTNLTDTQY